This T cell receptor beta chain was documented in a study of cytomegalovirus exposure and HLA in healthy donors. Study results and caveats: The authors later found TCR association rates varying by HLA locus, with DRB1 most and HLA-C fewest. For most subjects, TCR beta sequences were reported to predict HLA-A and HLA-B alleles with accuracy.

PCR amplification relied on 60 Vbeta primers (plus 13 Jbeta primers). This table comes from immunoSEQ multiplex PCR, and its TCRdb copy is limited to in-frame clones, with some not included. Its table lists around 140,000 clones. Concerning this clone itself: The antigen is not known.

Germline CDR1 MRHNA, CDR2 SNTAGT. The germline V and J ends were trimmed by 2 bases and 7 bases, with 12 bases remaining between them. The length of the CDR3 is 15 residues. The chain carries TRBV6-4 and TRBJ1-6; no firm D call. The sequencing input was PBMCs. The sequence was collected from a woman in her forties or fifties in good health and CMV-seronegative. CDR3 DNA sequence: TGTGCCAGCAGTGACAACCATGCGTGGAATTCACCCCTCCACTTT. Protein sequence: CASSDNHAWNSPLHF.